A selection of T cell receptor beta chains follows, all from one sample in a study of cytomegalovirus exposure and HLA in healthy donors. Libraries were prepared by immunoSEQ multiplex PCR; TCRdb keeps only in-frame clonotypes and omits some of them. This table has around 120,000 clones, approximately 72% appearing once. Sequencing was done on a sample of PBMCs. The origin of the receptors is a man in his 60s in good health and CMV-seropositive. Each CDR3 is given with its conserved first and last residue. A D gene is named only where the DNA matches it firmly. Size tells how often a clone was seen (once, few, many) or the class of an expanded clone, and some rows leave it out.

D gene | J gene | clone size | V gene | CDR3 length | CDR3 DNA | CDR3 protein
NA | TRBJ1-6 | NA | TRBV5-5 | 14 | TGTGCCAGCAGCTCCAAAGCGAATAATTCACCCCTCCACTTT | CASSSKANNSPLHF
TRBD1 | TRBJ1-2 | NA | TRBV19 | 15 | TGTGCCAGTAGTATAGGAGGGACAGGGGGCAGCGGCTACACCTTC | CASSIGGTGGSGYTF
NA | TRBJ2-2 | NA | TRBV15 | 14 | TGTGCCACCAGCATGGACTCCTTCACCGGGGAGCTGTTTTTT | CATSMDSFTGELFF
TRBD1 | TRBJ1-2 | once | TRBV2 | 17 | TGTGCCAGCAGTGGAAACTTCCCGGGACAGGGGTTCTATGGCTACACCTTC | CASSGNFPGQGFYGYTF
TRBD2 | TRBJ2-5 | NA | TRBV5-1 | 15 | TGCGCCAGCACGCTGGGCCGGGCGGGAGCGGAGACCCAGTACTTC | CASTLGRAGAETQYF
NA | TRBJ1-5 | NA | TRBV4-1 | 15 | TGCGCCAGCAGCCCCCGGGGTTTTAGCAATCAGCCCCAGCATTTT | CASSPRGFSNQPQHF
NA | TRBJ2-7 | NA | TRBV29-1 | 12 | TGCAGCGCTATACAGGATACCTACGAGCAGTACTTC | CSAIQDTYEQYF
NA | TRBJ1-4 | NA | TRBV5-6 | 14 | TGTGCCAGCAGCTTCGGGTCGCTTAATGAAAAACTGTTTTTT | CASSFGSLNEKLFF
TRBD1 | TRBJ2-3 | NA | TRBV18 | 15 | TGTGCCAGCTCACCTCCGGGACAGAAGACAGATACGCAGTATTTT | CASSPPGQKTDTQYF
TRBD1 | TRBJ1-2 | once | TRBV5-6 | 13 | TGTGCCAGCAGCTTGCCAGGGGGAGATGGCTACACCTTC | CASSLPGGDGYTF
TRBD2 | TRBJ2-1 | NA | TRBV5-1 | 18 | TGCGCCAGCAGCAACCTAGCGGGGGGCCTAAGGTGGTTAAATGAGCAGTTCTTC | CASSNLAGGLRWLNEQFF
TRBD1 | TRBJ2-7 | NA | TRBV5-1 | 14 | TGCGCCAGCAGGAGGGGGCAGATCTCCTACGAGCAGTACTTC | CASRRGQISYEQYF
NA | TRBJ1-1 | NA | TRBV28 | 15 | TGTGCCAGCAGTTTAGAGGGCCTCCTGAACACTGAAGCTTTCTTT | CASSLEGLLNTEAFF
TRBD1 | TRBJ2-7 | NA | TRBV5-1 | 15 | TGCGCCAGCAGCTTGGAAGGGACAGGGATTAACGAGCAGTACTTC | CASSLEGTGINEQYF
NA | TRBJ1-6 | once | TRBV28 | 14 | TGTGCCAGCAGTCCCCCAGGGGAAGGATCACCCCTCCACTTT | CASSPPGEGSPLHF
NA | TRBJ2-1 | once | TRBV5-1 | 13 | TGCGCCAGCAGCCGTGGGGCAGACAATGAGCAGTTCTTC | CASSRGADNEQFF
TRBD1 | TRBJ2-7 | NA | TRBV10-3 | 14 | TGTGCCATCAGTAGGCCGACAGGGAACTACGAGCAGTACTTC | CAISRPTGNYEQYF
TRBD1 | TRBJ1-1 | NA | TRBV2 | 14 | TGTGCCAGCAGCCGTCAGGGGGTGAACACTGAAGCTTTCTTT | CASSRQGVNTEAFF
NA | TRBJ1-2 | once | TRBV2 | 13 | TGTGCCAGCAGCCGGGACACCTTCTATGGCTACACCTTC | CASSRDTFYGYTF
TRBD1 | TRBJ2-7 | NA | TRBV27 | 15 | TGTGCCAGCAGTGGCCGAGACAGGGCAGTTAGGGAGCAGTACTTC | CASSGRDRAVREQYF